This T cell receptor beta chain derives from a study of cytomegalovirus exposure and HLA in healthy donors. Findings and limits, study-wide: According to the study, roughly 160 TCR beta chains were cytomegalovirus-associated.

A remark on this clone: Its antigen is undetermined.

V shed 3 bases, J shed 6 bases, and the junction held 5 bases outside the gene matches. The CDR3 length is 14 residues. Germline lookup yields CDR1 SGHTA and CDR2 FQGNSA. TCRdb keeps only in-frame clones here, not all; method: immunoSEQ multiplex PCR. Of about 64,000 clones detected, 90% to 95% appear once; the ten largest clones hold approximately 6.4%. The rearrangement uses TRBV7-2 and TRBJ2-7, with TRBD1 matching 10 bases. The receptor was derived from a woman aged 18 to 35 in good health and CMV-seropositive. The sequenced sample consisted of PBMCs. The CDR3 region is CASSFYGTGVEQYF. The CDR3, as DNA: TGTGCCAGCAGCTTCTACGGGACAGGGGTCGAGCAGTACTTC.